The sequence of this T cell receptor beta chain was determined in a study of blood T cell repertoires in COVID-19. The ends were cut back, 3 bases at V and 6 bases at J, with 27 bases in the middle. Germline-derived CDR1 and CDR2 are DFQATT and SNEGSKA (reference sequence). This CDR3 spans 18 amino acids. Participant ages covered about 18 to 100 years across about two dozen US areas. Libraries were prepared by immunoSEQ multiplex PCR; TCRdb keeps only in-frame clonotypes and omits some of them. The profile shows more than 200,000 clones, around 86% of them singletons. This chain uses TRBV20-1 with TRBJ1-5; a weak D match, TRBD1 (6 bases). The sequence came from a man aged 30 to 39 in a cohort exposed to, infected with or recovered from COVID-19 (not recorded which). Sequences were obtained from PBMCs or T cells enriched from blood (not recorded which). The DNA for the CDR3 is TGCAGTGCTAGTACCGGACAGAGCCTTATGAGTTATAGTCAGCCCCAGCATTTT. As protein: CSASTGQSLMSYSQPQHF.